The next 30 T cell receptor beta chains were all read from a single sample in a study of T-cell memory formation after mild COVID-19 (dated by TCRdb to the early 2020s). Library preparation employed 5' RACE. The reads were generated on an Illumina NovaSeq 6000. Clones were called with MiXCR by TCRdb after fastp trimmed the public reads at Q25, and only in-frame beta chains were retained. All rows with the same CDR3 protein become a single entry with the most common DNA and genes. This sample is represented by tens of thousands of distinct CDR3 sequences; over 6.5% of them were singletons. Roughly 0.79% of the sample rests with the top ten. What was sequenced was PBMCs or a T cell subset sorted from them (not recorded which). The receptors stem from an adult who had mild COVID-19 (a few samples of this study predate the infection). The sample titles of this study are shuffled in the database, so cell type and time point are left out.

This clonotype was counted a few times. The rearrangement uses TRBV9 and TRBJ2-1, with TRBD2 matching over 14 bases. This CDR3 spans 16 amino acids. Unmatched junction bases numbered 5, after V lost 1 base and J lost 8 bases. CDR1 is SGDLS and CDR2 is YYNGEE in the germline V gene. The CDR3 is CASSVHPGLAGDEQFF. Here the CDR3 DNA reads TGTGCCAGCAGCGTACACCCGGGACTAGCGGGGGATGAGCAGTTCTTC.

This clonotype was seen a few times. This chain connects TRBV12-3 or TRBV12-4 to TRBJ2-3; 8 nucleotides match TRBD2. The CDR3 has 15 amino acids. The trim removed 6 bases at V and 0 bases at J, leaving 5 bases unmatched. CDR3 sequence: CASRSSGLSTDTQYF. In DNA, the CDR3 is TGTGCCAGCAGGTCTAGCGGGCTTAGCACAGATACGCAGTATTTT.

There are many counts of this clonotype. This chain joins TRBV12-3 or TRBV12-4 and TRBJ2-3, with D uncertain. This CDR3 region has 14 residues. Trimming removed 3 bases at V and 6 bases at J, with 13 bases between. CDR3 protein: CASSFPNRADTQYF. The CDR3 DNA follows: TGTGCCAGCAGTTTTCCCAACCGAGCCGATACGCAGTATTTT.

This clonotype has at least ten counts. The junction and the germline gene differ at one end; a read error may be behind it. V and J are TRBV7-7 and TRBJ2-5, with D possibly matching TRBD2 (6 bases). The CDR3 covers 14 residues. CDR1 SSHAT and CDR2 FNYEAQ come from the germline V gene (reference sequence). The CDR3 sequence: CASSRAGSQETQYF. In nucleotides, the CDR3 is TGTGCTAGCAGCCGAGCGGGCAGCCAAGAGACCCAGTACTTC.

This chain connects TRBV5-4 to TRBJ2-2; TRBD2 matches at 7 bases. The CDR3 consists of 15 residues. V gave up 2 bases and J gave up 1 base; unmatched junction bases: 2. Germline V lookup: CDR1 SGHNT, CDR2 YYREEE (reference sequence). This CDR3 is CASSFGGGNTGELFF. CDR3 coding DNA: TGTGCCAGCAGCTTTGGCGGGGGGAACACCGGGGAGCTGTTTTTT. The variable domain in full, with the rest retrieved from reference TRBV5-4 and TRBJ2-2, is ETGVTQSPTHLIKTRGQQVTLRCSSQSGHNTVSWYQQALGQGPQFIFQYYREEENGRGNFPPRFSGLQFPNYSSELNVNALELDDSALYLCASSFGGGNTGELFFGEGSRLTVL.

The sample holds many counts of this clonotype. V and J are TRBV7-6 and TRBJ2-5, with D tentatively TRBD1 (5 bases). The CDR3 consists of 15 residues. With 5 bases removed from V and 2 bases from J, the gap between germline ends came to 15 bases. Germline CDR1 reads SGHVS; CDR2 reads FNYEAQ. The CDR3 DNA reads as TGTGCCAGCAGCGCCGCAGCAGGGAAACAAGAGACCCAGTACTTC. Translated, it gives CASSAAAGKQETQYF.

The chain has TRBV2 and TRBJ1-2; D gene uncertain. V dropped 2 bases and J dropped 4 bases, with 11 bases sitting between them. The CDR3 covers 14 residues. Germline V gene lookup returns CDR1 SNHLY and CDR2 FYNNEI. The CDR3 spells CASSERQKSYGYTF. CDR3 coding DNA: TGTGCCAGCAGTGAACGGCAGAAAAGCTATGGCTACACCTTC.

This clonotype was observed at least ten times. The chain links TRBV12-3 or TRBV12-4 to TRBJ1-1; D is ambiguous. The CDR3 runs 15 residues. Between the trimmed V and J ends, which lost 6 bases and 0 bases, there was a span of 14 bases. CDR3 sequence reads: CASRTDGRLNTEAFF. Here the CDR3 DNA reads TGTGCCAGCAGGACTGACGGGCGGCTGAACACTGAAGCTTTCTTT.

The V gene is TRBV9, the J gene TRBJ1-4; possible D gene TRBD1, 6 bases. V lost 0 bases to trimming and J lost 8 bases, with 17 bases between them. CDR1 and CDR2 (germline): SGDLS, YYNGEE. The CDR3 loop spans 16 amino acids. Here the CDR3 reads CASSVATGAGGEKLFF. CDR3 DNA: TGTGCCAGCAGCGTAGCGACAGGCGCCGGCGGGGAAAAACTGTTTTTT. The whole variable domain, filled in from reference TRBV9 and TRBJ1-4, reads DSGVTQTPKHLITATGQRVTLRCSPRSGDLSVYWYQQSLDQGLQFLIQYYNGEERAKGNILERFSAQQFPDLHSELNLSSLELGDSALYFCASSVATGAGGEKLFFGSGTQLSVL.

The sample holds many counts of this clonotype. This chain uses TRBV20-1 with TRBJ2-1; D perhaps matches TRBD2 (5 bases). Deletions cut 4 bases from V and 8 bases from J, with 18 bases between. Looked up from germline, CDR1 is DFQATT and CDR2 is SNEGSKA (reference sequence). The CDR3 covers 14 residues. Written as DNA, the CDR3 is TGCAGTGCTATTGAGGGAGTCAGGCGCCATGAGCAGTTCTTC. The encoded protein is CSAIEGVRRHEQFF.

This clonotype has a handful of counts. The chain is built from TRBV18 and TRBJ2-7, with 8 bases matching TRBD2. This CDR3 region has 17 residues. Germline V gene sequence: CDR1 KGHSH, CDR2 LQKENI. V trimming: 0 bases; J trimming: 4 bases; junction bases outside the gene matches: 11. The CDR3 loop reads CASSPPEGTSGRYEQYF. The CDR3 DNA reads as TGTGCCAGCTCACCACCGGAAGGTACTAGCGGCAGGTACGAGCAGTACTTC.

Ten or more counts support this clonotype. This rearrangement joins TRBV3-1 to TRBJ1-5; D ambiguous. CDR1 and CDR2 (germline): LGHDT, YNNKEL (reference sequence). The CDR3 extends over 15 amino acids. With 2 bases removed from V and 0 bases from J, the gap between germline ends came to 8 bases. In DNA form, the CDR3 reads TGTGCCAGCAGCCAATACGGCAGTAGCAATCAGCCCCAGCATTTT. Residues: CASSQYGSSNQPQHF. The variable domain in full, completed from reference TRBV3-1 and TRBJ1-5, reads DTAVSQTPKYLVTQMGNDKSIKCEQNLGHDTMYWYKQDSKKFLKIMFSYNNKELIINETVPNRFSPKSPDKAHLNLHINSLELGDSAVYFCASSQYGSSNQPQHFGDGTRLSIL.

This clonotype was recorded many times. This chain links TRBV3-1 with TRBJ1-2; D gene ambiguous. Trimming pared 0 bases from V and 8 bases from J, leaving 7 bases between. CDR3 length equals 12 residues. Per the germline V gene, CDR1 is LGHDT and CDR2 is YNNKEL (reference sequence). The CDR3 sequence: CASSQESVGYTF. The CDR3 DNA follows: TGTGCCAGCAGCCAAGAGAGCGTCGGCTACACCTTC.

This chain joins TRBV18 and TRBJ1-2; perhaps TRBD1 as D (5 bases). The CDR3 loop spans 13 amino acids. V dropped 6 bases and J dropped 4 bases, with 12 bases sitting between them. In germline, CDR1 is KGHSH, CDR2 LQKENI. DNA for the CDR3: TGTGCCAGCTCGCCGGGACTGAGCTATGGCTACACCTTC. This translates into CASSPGLSYGYTF. The variable domain in full, completed from reference TRBV18 and TRBJ1-2, reads NAGVMQNPRHLVRRRGQEARLRCSPMKGHSHVYWYRQLPEEGLKFMVYLQKENIIDESGMPKERFSAEFPKEGPSILRIQQVVRGDSAAYFCASSPGLSYGYTFGSGTRLTVV.

This clonotype occurred a few times. This chain joins TRBV3-1 and TRBJ1-1; 12 bases fit TRBD1. Per the germline V gene, CDR1 is LGHDT and CDR2 is YNNKEL (reference sequence). This CDR3 region has 16 residues. The junction had 9 bases not matched to a gene; V was cut back by 4 bases and J by 6 bases. CDR3 bases: TGTGCCAGCAGCCTCCTGCCGGGACAGGGGGCATCTGAAGCTTTCTTT. It codes for CASSLLPGQGASEAFF.

The sample holds many counts of this clonotype. V gene TRBV5-1 combines with J gene TRBJ2-1; TRBD2 agrees at 11 bases. The CDR3 runs 18 residues. Germline lookup yields CDR1 SGHRS and CDR2 YFSETQ. V dropped 4 bases and J dropped 3; count of bases not matched to a gene: 12. The CDR3: CASSPGNLAGGGYNEQFF. The DNA of the CDR3 is TGCGCCAGCAGCCCCGGAAACCTAGCGGGAGGTGGCTACAATGAGCAGTTCTTC.

This clonotype has just a few counts. The rearrangement uses TRBV6-1 and TRBJ2-7, with TRBD2 matching over 11 bases. The CDR3 consists of 16 residues. Germline lookup yields CDR1 MNHNS and CDR2 SASEGT. J lost 5 bases, V lost 4 bases, and 10 bases had no gene match. The CDR3 DNA follows: TGTGCCAGCAGTGTGCGAAATAGCGGGGGGGCCCACGAGCAGTACTTC. It specifies CASSVRNSGGAHEQYF.

There are a few counts of this clonotype. This sequence joins TRBV12-3 or TRBV12-4 and TRBJ1-5, with 7 bases matching TRBD1. The CDR3 extends over 13 amino acids. With 6 bases clipped from V and 6 bases from J, the junction kept 5 bases outside the gene matches. The CDR3 is CASSAGGSQPQHF. CDR3 sequence (DNA): TGTGCCAGCAGCGCAGGGGGAAGTCAGCCCCAGCATTTT.

The CDR3 sequence: CASSDPTGPVEQYF. Here the CDR3 DNA reads TGTGCCAGCAGTGATCCGACAGGTCCGGTCGAGCAGTACTTC. J is TRBJ2-7 and V is TRBV6-5, with D perhaps matching TRBD1 (6 bases). V lost 5 bases to trimming and J lost 6 bases, with 17 bases between them. CDR1 is MNHEY and CDR2 is SVGAGI in the germline V gene. The CDR3 length is 14 residues.

This clonotype was found many times. V gene TRBV7-9 combines with J gene TRBJ2-7; D gene uncertain. With 1 base removed from V and 4 bases from J, the gap between germline ends came to 8 bases. The germline CDR1 and CDR2 sequences are SEHNR and FQNEAQ (reference sequence). The CDR3 consists of 13 residues. CDR3 DNA: TGTGCCAGCAGCTTAGGGACGATGTACGAGCAGTACTTC. This encodes CASSLGTMYEQYF.

This clonotype has ten or more counts. The rearrangement links TRBV15 to TRBJ1-1; 7 positions match TRBD1. Germline lookup yields CDR1 LNHNV and CDR2 YYDKDF (reference sequence). The CDR3 is 15 amino acids. Trimming cost V 4 bases and J 0 bases; bases outside gene matches: 5. CDR3 protein: CATSKSQGMNTEAFF. The CDR3 DNA sequence: TGTGCCACCAGCAAATCACAGGGGATGAACACTGAAGCTTTCTTT.

The CDR3 nucleotides read TGCGCCAGCAGCTTGCAGGAGAACACTGAAGCTTTCTTT. The encoded protein is CASSLQENTEAFF. The chain is built from TRBV5-1 and TRBJ1-1, with D uncertain. Trimming cost V 1 base and J 1 base, with 5 bases left between them. The CDR3 has 13 amino acids. Germline CDR1 reads SGHRS; CDR2 reads YFSETQ.

This clonotype has at least ten counts. This rearrangement joins TRBV5-4 to TRBJ2-3; 9 nucleotides agree with TRBD1. Per the germline V gene, CDR1 is SGHNT and CDR2 is YYREEE (reference sequence). CDR3 length: 15 residues. The J segment lost 4 bases and the V segment lost 2 bases, leaving 5 bases of the junction unmatched. CDR3 protein: CASSFGGQGPDTQYF. The CDR3 DNA reads TGTGCCAGCAGCTTTGGTGGACAGGGGCCAGATACGCAGTATTTT.

Only a few counts were recorded for this clonotype. This chain joins TRBV7-9 and TRBJ2-3, with D perhaps matching TRBD1 or TRBD2 (5 bases each). Germline V gene sequence: CDR1 SEHNR, CDR2 FQNEAQ (reference sequence). Trimming removed 3 bases from V and 1 base from J, with 11 bases in between. The CDR3 is 15 residues long. CDR3 nucleotides: TGTGCCAGCAGCTTTACAGTGGGACGCACAGATACGCAGTATTTT. Translated: CASSFTVGRTDTQYF.

The V gene is TRBV5-4, the J gene TRBJ2-3; no definite D call. Between the trimmed V and J ends, which lost 0 bases and 1 base, there was a span of 9 bases. Germline V gives CDR1 SGHNT, CDR2 YYREEE (reference sequence). CDR3 length: 15 amino acids. The CDR3 nucleotides are TGTGCCAGCAGCTTGGATATGGTGGGCACAGATACGCAGTATTTT. This sequence encodes CASSLDMVGTDTQYF.

This clonotype was seen at least ten times. The J gene is TRBJ2-1, the V gene TRBV3-1, with D perhaps matching TRBD1 or TRBD2 (5 bases each). The germline V gene has CDR1 LGHDT and CDR2 YNNKEL (reference sequence). Trimming stripped 10 bases from V and 3 bases from J, with 19 bases between. The CDR3 runs 15 residues. The CDR3: CATASRDLNYNEQFF. CDR3 nucleotide sequence: TGTGCCACCGCATCCCGGGACCTAAACTACAATGAGCAGTTCTTC.

The sample holds many counts of this clonotype. The gene calls are TRBV12-3 or TRBV12-4 and TRBJ1-5; 9 bases agree with TRBD1. J was trimmed by 4 bases and V by 7 bases; bases with no gene match: 2. This CDR3 is 13 amino acids long. CDR3 coding DNA: TGTGCCAGCATCGGGACAGGGAATCAGCCCCAGCATTTT. This sequence encodes CASIGTGNQPQHF.

The chain carries TRBV2 and TRBJ2-1, with D perhaps TRBD1 or TRBD2 (6 bases each). The germline CDR1 and CDR2 sequences are SNHLY and FYNNEI. CDR3 size: 13 residues. Deletions cut 7 bases from V and 9 bases from J, with 16 bases between. CDR3 protein: CASKFLSGAEQFF. The CDR3 DNA is TGTGCCAGCAAATTCCTCTCGGGGGCTGAGCAGTTCTTC.

This clonotype was detected many times. J is TRBJ1-4 and V is TRBV7-2, with D possibly being TRBD1 (5 bases). The V gene lost 0 bases and the J gene lost 10 bases, with 18 bases spanning the gap. The CDR3 consists of 16 residues. Germline V lookup: CDR1 SGHTA, CDR2 FQGNSA. The CDR3: CASSLAPGPNEGKLFF. DNA of the CDR3: TGTGCCAGCAGCTTAGCACCGGGGCCGAACGAGGGAAAACTGTTTTTT.

This clonotype came up many times. This chain uses TRBV6-5 with TRBJ1-1, with 7 bases matching TRBD1. Germline CDR1 MNHEY, CDR2 SVGAGI. This CDR3 region has 14 residues. J gave up 1 base and V 6 bases, and 5 bases lay outside the gene matches. CDR3 sequence (DNA): TGTGCCAGCAGCGAAGGGGGCGGGAACACTGAAGCTTTCTTT. Its translation is CASSEGGGNTEAFF.